The next 26 T cell receptor beta chains were all read from a single sample in a study of T cells after yellow fever vaccination (dated by TCRdb to about 2019). Library preparation was by 5' RACE. Instrument on record: Illumina NovaSeq 6000. Using fastp trimming at Q25 and MiXCR clonotype assembly, TCRdb reanalyzed the public sequencing data and kept in-frame beta chains. When rows share a CDR3 protein, they turn into one entry using the most common DNA and genes. This sample has roughly 190,000 distinct CDR3 sequences in its table, and about 10% of those were observed once. The ten largest clones capture just over 35% of the sample. In the paper's terms, the treatment or condition label means: live attenuated yellow fever vaccine strain. Sequencing was performed on CD8+ T cells sorted from PBMCs, taken 15 days after the yellow fever booster vaccination. These receptors were collected from a man between 18 and 29 years old who received the YFV17D yellow fever vaccine.

The rearrangement uses TRBV11-2 and TRBJ2-7; 9 nucleotides line up with TRBD2. The length of the CDR3 is 17 residues. V shed 6 bases and J 2 bases; nucleotides not matched to a gene: 14. CDR1 and CDR2 (germline): SGHAT, FQNNGV. CDR3 amino acids: CASSPGRSGGSAYEQYV. The CDR3 region has the DNA TGTGCCAGCAGTCCAGGGAGGAGCGGGGGGTCCGCCTACGAGCAGTACGTC.

The chain employs TRBV15 and TRBJ1-5; the D gene is possibly TRBD1 (5 bases). The V gene's germline CDR1 is LNHNV and CDR2 YYDKDF (reference sequence). The length of the CDR3 is 14 residues. Trimming stripped 0 bases from V and 3 bases from J, with 6 bases between. CDR3 sequence (DNA): TGTGCCACCAGCAGAGACAGGGCCAATCAGCCCCAGCATTTT. Translated, it gives CATSRDRANQPQHF.

This clonotype came up a few times. This chain connects TRBV6-5 to TRBJ2-2, with D unclear. V was pared by 2 bases and J by 2 bases, with 9 bases between. Germline CDR1 is MNHEY and CDR2 is SVGAGI. The CDR3 consists of 15 residues. The CDR3: CASSYVVGNTGELFF. In DNA form, the CDR3 reads TGTGCCAGCAGTTACGTGGTCGGAAACACCGGGGAGCTGTTTTTT.

This clonotype was counted only a few times. The V and J genes are TRBV5-1 and TRBJ2-1; D is perhaps TRBD2 (6 bases). The germline V gene has CDR1 SGHRS and CDR2 YFSETQ. The CDR3 extends over 15 amino acids. V dropped 3 bases and J dropped 8 bases, with 18 bases sitting between them. The CDR3 sequence: CASSSAGLPRHEQFF. The CDR3 region has the DNA TGCGCCAGCAGCTCCGCGGGACTCCCTAGGCATGAGCAGTTCTTC. The full variable domain, rest sourced from reference TRBV5-1 and TRBJ2-1, is KAGVTQTPRYLIKTRGQQVTLSCSPISGHRSVSWYQQTPGQGLQFLFEYFSETQRNKGNFPGRFSGRQFSNSRSEMNVSTLELGDSALYLCASSSAGLPRHEQFFGPGTRLTVL.

This clonotype came up a few times. The chain joins TRBV6-1 to TRBJ2-1; D tentatively fits TRBD1 or TRBD2 (5 bases each). Germline-derived CDR1 and CDR2 are MNHNS and SASEGT. Deletions cut 7 bases from V and 2 bases from J, with 18 bases between. This CDR3 comprises 16 residues. This chain's CDR3 is CASTTRQTGTYNEQFF. DNA of the CDR3: TGTGCCAGCACCACTCGACAGACCGGGACCTACAATGAGCAGTTCTTC.

This chain links TRBV6-2 or TRBV6-3 with TRBJ2-1; TRBD2 matches at 8 bases. The CDR3 extends over 12 amino acids. V gave up 7 bases and J gave up 6 bases; unmatched junction bases: 2. The V gene's germline CDR1 is MNHEY and CDR2 SVGEGT. The CDR3 nucleotides are TGTGCCAGCACCCGGGGGGGCAATGAGCAGTTCTTC. Protein: CASTRGGNEQFF.

This clonotype was observed a few times. The rearrangement uses TRBV4-3 and TRBJ1-5, with D perhaps matching TRBD1 (6 bases). V was shortened by 0 bases and J by 9 bases, with 15 bases between the two germline ends. Germline V lookup: CDR1 LGHNA, CDR2 YSLEER. This CDR3 comprises 15 residues. CDR3 DNA sequence: TGCGCCAGCAGCCAAGATCTAGGGGGGGTACGGCCCCAGCATTTT. Its protein product is CASSQDLGGVRPQHF.

This chain uses TRBV7-9 with TRBJ2-1; D is ambiguous. Deletions cut 3 bases from V and 15 bases from J, with 12 bases between. The V gene's germline CDR1 is SEHNR and CDR2 FQNEAQ (reference sequence). CDR3 size: 11 residues. The CDR3 here is CASSFSDGRFF. In nucleotides, the CDR3 is TGTGCCAGCAGCTTTTCGGACGGGCGGTTCTTC.

The rearrangement links TRBV7-8 to TRBJ1-4; 7 nucleotides agree with TRBD1. Germline CDR1 SGHVS, CDR2 FQNEAQ. Losses at the gene ends were 5 bases for V and 3 bases for J; bases not matched to a gene: 6. The CDR3 is made up of 15 amino acids. CDR3 sequence (DNA): TGTGCCAGCAGCATCAGGGGGAAGGCTAATGAAAAACTGTTTTTT. Translation gives CASSIRGKANEKLFF.

The rearrangement joins TRBV7-9 to TRBJ1-1; D call uncertain. The CDR3 runs 12 residues. CDR1 SEHNR and CDR2 FQNEAQ come from the germline V gene (reference sequence). V shed 5 bases and J shed 5 bases, with 9 bases lying between them. The chain's CDR3 is CASSAIRTEAFF. The DNA of the CDR3 is TGTGCCAGCAGCGCCATCCGGACTGAAGCTTTCTTT.

This chain uses TRBV27 with TRBJ1-6; D is unclear. CDR1 MNHEY and CDR2 SMNVEV come from the germline V gene (reference sequence). CDR3 length: 16 amino acids. Trimming left V 3 bases short and J 7 bases short, with 16 bases between. CDR3 bases: TGTGCCAGCAGTTTTCGGGCCGTCGATTGGAATTCACCCCTCCACTTT. Translating gives CASSFRAVDWNSPLHF.

The CDR3 coding sequence is TGTGCCAGCACCCTCATGACCCCAAATTACGAGCAGTACTTC. This codes for CASTLMTPNYEQYF. The chain is built from TRBV6-6 and TRBJ2-7; D is unresolved. The CDR3 has 14 amino acids. Germline CDR1 and CDR2: MNHNY and SVGAGI (reference sequence). The germline V and J ends were trimmed by 7 bases and 4 bases, with 17 bases remaining between them.

This clonotype has at least ten counts. The chain carries TRBV15 and TRBJ1-5; D is undetermined. The CDR3 is 16 amino acids. Germline V CDR1 and CDR2: LNHNV, YYDKDF (reference sequence). V was cut by 2 bases and J by 7 bases, with 18 bases left in between. CDR3: CATSRLYNLREQPQHF. DNA for the CDR3: TGTGCCACCAGCAGACTTTACAACCTCCGGGAACAGCCCCAGCATTTT.

This clonotype turned up a few times. This chain joins TRBV4-1 and TRBJ2-2; 7 bases are a match to TRBD1. This CDR3 comprises 16 residues. Germline CDR1 is MGHRA and CDR2 is YSYEKL. The ends lost 4 bases at V and 5 bases at J; junction bases unmatched: 10. The CDR3 protein is CASSPVTGIGTGELFF. As DNA, the CDR3 is TGCGCCAGCAGCCCCGTGACAGGGATAGGAACCGGGGAGCTGTTTTTT.

This clonotype was seen many times. The chain recombines TRBV7-2 with TRBJ2-7; possibly TRBD1 for D (6 bases). This CDR3 has 15 residues. CDR1 is SGHTA and CDR2 is FQGNSA in the germline V gene. Trimming took 5 bases from V and 1 from J, leaving 15 bases between them. The CDR3 sequence is CASSPTGDYSYEQYF. CDR3 DNA sequence: TGTGCCAGCAGCCCGACAGGAGATTATTCCTACGAGCAGTACTTC.

This clonotype appeared a few times. The chain employs TRBV7-2 and TRBJ1-4; no firm D call. Germline V gives CDR1 SGHTA, CDR2 FQGNSA. V dropped 2 bases and J dropped 5 bases, with 15 bases sitting between them. This CDR3 comprises 16 residues. CDR3 sequence (DNA): TGTGCCAGCAGCTTATATGGGCCTGGAGGGAATGAAAAACTGTTTTTT. It yields the protein CASSLYGPGGNEKLFF.

In its sample, this clonotype ranks as large (0.1 to 1%). The rearrangement joins TRBV7-3 to TRBJ2-1; no clear D gene. The CDR3 loop spans 12 amino acids. V shed 5 bases and J shed 10 bases, with 12 bases lying between them. Per the germline V gene, CDR1 is SGHTA and CDR2 is FQGTGA. The CDR3 sequence is CASSATLGEQFF. Here the CDR3 DNA reads TGTGCCAGCAGCGCCACCCTGGGCGAGCAGTTCTTC.

This clonotype was recorded a few times. The V gene is TRBV6-5, the J gene TRBJ2-2; D ambiguous. V was pared by 2 bases and J by 4 bases, with 5 bases between. Germline V gene lookup returns CDR1 MNHEY and CDR2 SVGAGI. CDR3 length: 13 amino acids. In nucleotides, the CDR3 is TGTGCCAGCAGTTACGGCGTCACCGGGGAGCTGTTTTTT. The encoded protein is CASSYGVTGELFF.

This clonotype has ten or more counts. This sequence joins TRBV7-6 and TRBJ2-2; 10 bases align to TRBD2. Germline lookup yields CDR1 SGHVS and CDR2 FNYEAQ. With 5 bases clipped from V and 6 bases from J, the junction kept 6 bases outside the gene matches. The CDR3 covers 15 residues. DNA of the CDR3: TGTGCCAGCAGCCGCAGCGGGGGGGCCTCCGGGGAGCTGTTTTTT. This translates into CASSRSGGASGELFF.

This chain connects TRBV15 to TRBJ2-6; tentative D call: TRBD1 (7 bases). V was cut by 4 bases and J by 1 base, with 11 bases left in between. The CDR3 totals 16 residues. CDR1 and CDR2 from the germline V gene are LNHNV and YYDKDF (reference sequence). The chain's CDR3 is CATSKQGRSGANVLTF. CDR3 sequence (DNA): TGTGCCACCAGCAAACAGGGGAGGTCTGGGGCCAACGTCCTGACTTTC.

The chain combines TRBV20-1 with TRBJ1-5; weak D call: TRBD1 (5 bases). Germline CDR1 reads DFQATT; CDR2 reads SNEGSKA (reference sequence). The CDR3 covers 14 residues. The V and J ends lost 1 base and 6 bases respectively, with 13 bases between them. The CDR3 region is CSARGPQEGQPQHF. CDR3 coding DNA: TGCAGTGCTAGAGGTCCACAGGAGGGTCAGCCCCAGCATTTT.

Many counts were recorded for this clonotype. The CDR3 DNA is TGTGCCACCAAACAGACAGGGTCGCACACAGATACGCAGTATTTT. Protein: CATKQTGSHTDTQYF. This chain joins TRBV2 and TRBJ2-3; 7 bases match TRBD1. V trimming: 10 bases; J trimming: 2 bases; junction bases outside the gene matches: 12. The germline V gene has CDR1 SNHLY and CDR2 FYNNEI. This CDR3 region has 15 residues.

This clonotype showed up just a few times. The genes are TRBV4-1 and TRBJ1-5; TRBD1 agrees at 7 bases. CDR1 MGHRA and CDR2 YSYEKL come from the germline V gene. The CDR3 is 15 amino acids. With V trimmed by 5 bases and J by 0 bases, 4 bases remained unmatched. The CDR3 sequence is CASSDRANSNQPQHF. The CDR3 DNA is TGCGCCAGCAGCGACAGGGCGAATAGCAATCAGCCCCAGCATTTT.

This clonotype was picked up many times. The chain couples TRBV7-9 to TRBJ2-5; maybe TRBD2 (6 bases). Trimming removed 5 bases at V and 2 bases at J, with 9 bases between. The germline gives CDR1 SEHNR, CDR2 FQNEAQ (reference sequence). The CDR3 is 13 amino acids. CDR3 bases: TGTGCCAGCAGCGTGACTAGTCAAGAGACCCAGTACTTC. Translating it yields CASSVTSQETQYF.

This clonotype was picked up many times. V is TRBV3-1 and J is TRBJ1-4; D perhaps matches TRBD1 (5 bases). The length of the CDR3 is 17 residues. The V gene's germline CDR1 is LGHDT and CDR2 YNNKEL (reference sequence). V lost 4 bases and J lost 0, with 15 bases in between. CDR3 nucleotide sequence: TGTGCCAGCAGCCGACAGCCCGCGGAGGCAACTAATGAAAAACTGTTTTTT. This gives the protein CASSRQPAEATNEKLFF.

This clonotype was seen only a few times. The genes are TRBV6-2 or TRBV6-3 and TRBJ2-7; D call uncertain. The ends were cut back, 5 bases at V and 1 base at J, with 15 bases in the middle. This CDR3 has 15 residues. Germline values: CDR1 MNHEY, CDR2 SVGEGT. As DNA, the CDR3 is TGTGCCAGCAGTCTAGTATCCACAGCTTCCTACGAGCAGTACGTC. Protein: CASSLVSTASYEQYV.